This T cell receptor beta chain emerged from a study of T cells in Graves' hyperthyroidism and ophthalmopathy. Amplification of TCR beta CDR3 regions was performed using RNA transcripts as template. TCR CDR3 underwent first-round RT-PCR with the HTBI primer set. TCRdb reanalysed the multiplex PCR reads using MiXCR and keeps one entry per CDR3 protein. The data show roughly 380,000 distinct CDR3 sequences, approximately 15% seen once. Note on this clonotype: This is likely a read error, given that the CDR3 carries no conserved phenylalanine or tryptophan at its end.

The germline CDR1 and CDR2 sequences are SNHLY and FYNNEI. V was shortened by 6 bases and J by 5 bases, with 10 bases between the two germline ends. The CDR3 is made up of 12 amino acids. J is TRBJ1-1 and V is TRBV2; no clear D. The receptor's source is a woman aged 60 to 75 with Graves' hyperthyroidism. The sequenced sample was blood. The CDR3 DNA reads TGTGCCAGCAGCGTAAGTGGTACTGAAGCTTTCCTT. This codes for CASSVSGTEAFL.